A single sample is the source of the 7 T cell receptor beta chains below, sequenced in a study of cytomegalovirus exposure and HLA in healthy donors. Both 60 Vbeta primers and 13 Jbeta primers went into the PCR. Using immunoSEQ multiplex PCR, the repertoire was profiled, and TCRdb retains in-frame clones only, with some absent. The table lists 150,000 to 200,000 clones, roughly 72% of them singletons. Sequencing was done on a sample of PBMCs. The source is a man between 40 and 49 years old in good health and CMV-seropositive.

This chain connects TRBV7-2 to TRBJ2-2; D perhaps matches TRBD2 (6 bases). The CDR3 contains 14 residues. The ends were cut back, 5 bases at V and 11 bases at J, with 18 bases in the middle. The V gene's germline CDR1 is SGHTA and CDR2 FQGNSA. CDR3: CASSPAGRGGELFF. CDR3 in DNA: TGTGCCAGCAGCCCGGCCGGGCGGGGTGGTGAGCTGTTTTTT.

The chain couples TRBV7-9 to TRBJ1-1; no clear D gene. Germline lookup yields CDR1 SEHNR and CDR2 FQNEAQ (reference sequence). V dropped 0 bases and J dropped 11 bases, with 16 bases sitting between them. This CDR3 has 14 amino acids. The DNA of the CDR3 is TGTGCCAGCAGCTTAGCGCTAACGCTTGAGGTGGCTTTCTTT. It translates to CASSLALTLEVAFF.

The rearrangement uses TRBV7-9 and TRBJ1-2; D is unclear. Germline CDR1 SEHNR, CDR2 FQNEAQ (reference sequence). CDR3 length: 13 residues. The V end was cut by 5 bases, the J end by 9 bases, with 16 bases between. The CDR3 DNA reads TGTGCCAGCAGCCGAGGGCAGGAGGGTAGCTACACCTTC. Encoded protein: CASSRGQEGSYTF. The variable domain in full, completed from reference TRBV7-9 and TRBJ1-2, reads DTGVSQNPRHKITKRGQNVTFRCDPISEHNRLYWYRQTLGQGPEFLTYFQNEAQLEKSRLLSDRFSAERPKGSFSTLEIQRTEQGDSAMYLCASSRGQEGSYTFGSGTRLTVV.

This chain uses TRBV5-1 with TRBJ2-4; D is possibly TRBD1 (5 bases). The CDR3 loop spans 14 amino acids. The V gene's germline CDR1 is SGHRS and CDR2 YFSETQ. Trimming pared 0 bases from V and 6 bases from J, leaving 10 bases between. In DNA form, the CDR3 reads TGCGCCAGCAGCTTGGGAGGACACTTAAACATTCAGTACTTC. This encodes CASSLGGHLNIQYF.

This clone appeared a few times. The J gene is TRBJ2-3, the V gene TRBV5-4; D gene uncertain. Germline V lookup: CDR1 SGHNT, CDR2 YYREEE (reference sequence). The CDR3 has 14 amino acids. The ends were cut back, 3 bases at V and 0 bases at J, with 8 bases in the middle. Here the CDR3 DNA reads TGTGCCAGCAGCTCGGTCCTCAGCACAGATACGCAGTATTTT. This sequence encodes CASSSVLSTDTQYF.

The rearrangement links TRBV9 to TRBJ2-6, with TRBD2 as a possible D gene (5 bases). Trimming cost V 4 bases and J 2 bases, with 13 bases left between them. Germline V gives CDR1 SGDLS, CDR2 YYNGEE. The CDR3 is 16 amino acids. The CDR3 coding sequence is TGTGCCAGCAGCCCCCACGGGAACGCTGGGGCCAACGTCCTGACTTTC. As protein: CASSPHGNAGANVLTF.

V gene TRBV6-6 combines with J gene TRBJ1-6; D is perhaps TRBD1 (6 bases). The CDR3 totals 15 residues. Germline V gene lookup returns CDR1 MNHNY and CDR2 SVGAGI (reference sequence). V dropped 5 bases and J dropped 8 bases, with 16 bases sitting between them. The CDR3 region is CASSPSEGGDSPLHF. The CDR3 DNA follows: TGTGCCAGCAGTCCATCGGAGGGGGGGGATTCACCCCTCCACTTT.